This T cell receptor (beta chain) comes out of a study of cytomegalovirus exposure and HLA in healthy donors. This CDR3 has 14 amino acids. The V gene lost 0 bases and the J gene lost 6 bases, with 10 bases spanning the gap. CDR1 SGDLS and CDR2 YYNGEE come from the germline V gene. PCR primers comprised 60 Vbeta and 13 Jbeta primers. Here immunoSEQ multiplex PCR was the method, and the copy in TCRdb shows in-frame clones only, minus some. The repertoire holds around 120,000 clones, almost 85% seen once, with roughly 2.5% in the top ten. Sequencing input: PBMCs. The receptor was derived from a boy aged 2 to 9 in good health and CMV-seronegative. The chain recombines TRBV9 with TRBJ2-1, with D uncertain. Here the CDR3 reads CASSVALRSNEQFF. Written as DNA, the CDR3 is TGTGCCAGCAGCGTAGCTCTGCGAAGCAATGAGCAGTTCTTC.